This T cell receptor beta chain was captured by sequencing in a study of regulatory T cells in long-lasting Graves disease. Overall study: It was over 5 years of antithyroid drugs, with positive TSH receptor antibodies, that meant persistent Graves' disease.

Arm-PCR of CDR3 regions with iRepertoire HTBI primers generated TCR beta libraries. TCRdb analysed the multiplex PCR reads with MiXCR anew, one entry per CDR3 protein. The table shows approximately 400,000 distinct CDR3 sequences, with less than 25% occurring only once. Study-wide points: A reduction in accuracy may have resulted from the small sample size.

This CDR3 region has 14 residues. CDR1 is MNHNS and CDR2 is SASEGT in the germline V gene. V was trimmed by 6 bases and J by 7 bases, leaving 18 bases between them. This sample's time point: persistent/refractory GD, antithyroid drugs over 5 years with positive TRAb. PBMCs were the source of the RNA used for TCR sequencing. There are many counts of this clonotype. What it recognizes is unknown. The V call is TRBV6-1, the J call TRBJ2-5, with TRBD2 as a possible D gene (6 bases). The material sequenced was peripheral blood mononuclear cells (PBMCs), taken when the disease was refractory, from a patient treated with antithyroid drugs. The clonotype was recovered from a female donor with Graves disease. CDR3 protein: CASRQTSMDWTQYF. The CDR3 DNA sequence: TGTGCCAGCAGACAGACTAGTATGGATTGGACCCAGTACTTC.